The 29 T cell receptor beta chains presented below share a single source sample, sequenced in a study of T and B cells in COVID-19 patients. BIOMED2 TRB-A/B primer pools were used in multiplex TRB PCR. A single record per CDR3 protein comes from TCRdb applying MiXCR to the multiplex PCR reads. The table records about 18,000 distinct CDR3 sequences, roughly 36% of them present only once. From blood, roughly 250-500 ng of genomic DNA served as TRB template. The source material was blood. These receptors all come from a human donor with active COVID-19.

The chain couples TRBV6-5 to TRBJ2-7, with D perhaps matching TRBD1 (6 bases). Per the germline V gene, CDR1 is MNHEY and CDR2 is SVGAGI. V shed 11 bases and J shed 5 bases, with 16 bases lying between them. CDR3 length: 12 amino acids. The CDR3 region is CAHQGPADEQYV. The CDR3 DNA follows: TGTGCCCACCAGGGGCCCGCGGACGAGCAGTACGTC.

A few counts support this clonotype. V gene TRBV12-3 or TRBV12-4 combines with J gene TRBJ2-1, with D unresolved. Trimming stripped 6 bases from V and 7 bases from J, with 10 bases between. The CDR3 extends over 12 amino acids. The CDR3 sequence: CASSPDFNEQFF. The CDR3 DNA is TGTGCCAGCAGCCCAGACTTTAATGAGCAGTTCTTC.

The sample holds a few counts of this clonotype. The J gene is TRBJ2-3, the V gene TRBV15; the D is unclear. Germline V gene data show CDR1 as LNHNV and CDR2 as YYDKDF (reference sequence). Trimming cost V 6 bases and J 3 bases, with 10 bases left between them. CDR3 length: 13 residues. The CDR3 nucleotides are TGTGCCACCAGTTTGGGTCCGACAGATACGCAGTATTTT. It is translated as CATSLGPTDTQYF.

This clonotype was seen a handful of times. The rearrangement joins TRBV5-6 to TRBJ2-3; D uncertain. Germline V lookup: CDR1 SGHDT, CDR2 YYEEEE. The CDR3 extends over 13 amino acids. Deletions cut 1 base from V and 6 bases from J, with 9 bases between. CDR3 region: CASSLSSMDTQYF. The CDR3 DNA follows: TGTGCCAGCAGCTTGTCTTCGATGGATACGCAGTATTTT.

This clonotype is termed medium-sized. V and J are TRBV29-1 and TRBJ2-3; the D is unclear. Germline values: CDR1 SQVTM, CDR2 ANQGSEA. Trimming left V 6 bases short and J 4 bases short, with 8 bases between. This CDR3 spans 11 amino acids. The DNA for the CDR3 is TGCAGCGTCGCGGTACCAGATACGCAGTATTTT. Translating gives CSVAVPDTQYF.

This chain links TRBV20-1 with TRBJ2-7; 7 bases map to TRBD1. V trimming: 6 bases; J trimming: 7 bases; junction bases outside the gene matches: 6. CDR1 and CDR2 from the germline V gene are DFQATT and SNEGSKA (reference sequence). This CDR3 region has 11 residues. CDR3 protein: CSASTGIEQYV. The CDR3 DNA is TGCAGTGCCTCGACAGGGATAGAGCAGTACGTC.

This clonotype was seen only a few times. This sequence joins TRBV6-1 and TRBJ1-1; the D gene is possibly TRBD1 (5 bases). V shed 2 bases and J shed 1 base, with 14 bases lying between them. The length of the CDR3 is 16 residues. Germline V gene lookup returns CDR1 MNHNS and CDR2 SASEGT. The CDR3 DNA reads as TGTGCCAGCAGTGAATTTATGGGGGGAGGGAACACTGAAGCTTTCTTT. It codes for CASSEFMGGGNTEAFF.

In its sample, this clonotype was seen many times. The gene calls are TRBV19 and TRBJ2-3; 8 nucleotides line up with TRBD1. CDR1 is LNHDA, CDR2 SQIVND, per germline (reference sequence). CDR3 length: 17 amino acids. Unmatched junction bases numbered 6, after V lost 0 bases and J lost 1 base. The CDR3 spells CASSIDRGRGRTDTQYF. CDR3 DNA sequence: TGTGCCAGTAGTATAGATCGGGGCAGGGGGCGCACAGATACGCAGTATTTT.

This clonotype counts as medium-sized (0.01 to 0.1%). The gene calls are TRBV5-6 and TRBJ2-1, with D unresolved. CDR3 length equals 14 residues. The germline V and J ends were trimmed by 4 bases and 6 bases, with 14 bases remaining between them. The V gene's germline CDR1 is SGHDT and CDR2 YYEEEE. In nucleotides, the CDR3 is TGTGCCAGCAGCCCCTGGCCGCATACCAATGAGCAGTTCTTC. It codes for CASSPWPHTNEQFF.

The chain combines TRBV12-3 or TRBV12-4 with TRBJ2-7; maybe TRBD1 (6 bases). The germline V and J ends were trimmed by 2 bases and 3 bases, with 11 bases remaining between them. This CDR3 has 14 amino acids. CDR3 region: CASSLWGLDYEQYF. CDR3 nucleotide sequence: TGTGCCAGCAGTTTATGGGGGCTTGACTACGAGCAGTACTTC.

This clonotype has more than one count but fewer than ten. The chain has TRBV13 and TRBJ2-1; 8 bases agree with TRBD2. The CDR3 length is 16 residues. V lost 4 bases to trimming and J lost 4 bases; unmatched junction nucleotides: 9. CDR1 and CDR2 (germline): PRHDT, FYEKMQ (reference sequence). The CDR3 coding sequence is TGTGCCAGCAGCTCAAATAGCGGGGAGGTGTACAATGAGCAGTTCTTC. Translation gives CASSSNSGEVYNEQFF.

V and J are TRBV27 and TRBJ1-2; no clear D gene. V was clipped by 5 bases and J by 6 bases, with 16 bases between them. The length of the CDR3 is 14 residues. Germline-derived CDR1 and CDR2 are MNHEY and SMNVEV (reference sequence). CDR3: CASSPPGGFDGYTF. CDR3 DNA: TGTGCCAGCAGTCCGCCCGGTGGTTTCGATGGCTACACCTTC.

The rearrangement links TRBV6-5 to TRBJ1-2, with 7 bases aligning to TRBD1. The V segment lost 5 bases and the J segment 4 bases; nucleotides outside the gene matches: 13. CDR3 length: 16 amino acids. CDR1 is MNHEY, CDR2 SVGAGI, per germline. The CDR3 DNA sequence: TGTGCCAGCAGTCGGCGACAGGGCGAGGTTGGCTATGGCTACACCTTC. Its translation is CASSRRQGEVGYGYTF.

J is TRBJ2-5 and V is TRBV19; 10 nucleotides agree with TRBD2. The J segment lost 10 bases and the V segment lost 3 bases, leaving 11 bases of the junction unmatched. The CDR3 spans 15 residues. In germline, CDR1 is LNHDA, CDR2 SQIVND (reference sequence). This CDR3 is CASSIKLAGRGFQYF. CDR3 DNA: TGTGCCAGTAGTATCAAACTAGCGGGGAGAGGGTTCCAGTACTTC.

V usage is TRBV4-3 and J usage is TRBJ2-1; 11 bases match TRBD1. V was pared by 4 bases and J by 3 bases, with 2 bases of the junction left unmatched. CDR1 and CDR2 from the germline V gene are LGHNA and YSLEER. The CDR3 has 15 amino acids. The DNA of the CDR3 is TGCGCCAGCAGCCCCGGGACAGGGGGCTACAATGAGCAGTTCTTC. Amino acid sequence: CASSPGTGGYNEQFF.

The rearrangement links TRBV6-5 to TRBJ2-5; D perhaps matches TRBD1 (8 bases). Trimming shortened V by 0 bases and J by 7 bases, and 15 bases separated the two germline ends. Germline V gene lookup returns CDR1 MNHEY and CDR2 SVGAGI. This CDR3 comprises 15 residues. The CDR3 coding sequence is TGTGCCAGCAGTTACTCCGTGACAGGGGAGGGGACCCAGTACTTC. Translation gives CASSYSVTGEGTQYF.

This clonotype has only a few counts. The chain combines TRBV12-3 or TRBV12-4 with TRBJ1-5; 7 positions agree with TRBD1. The junction had 10 bases not matched to a gene; V was cut back by 5 bases and J by 0 bases. There are 17 residues in the CDR3. DNA for the CDR3: TGTGCCAGCAGTCCTCACACAGGACAGGTTAGCAATCAGCCCCAGCATTTT. Translated: CASSPHTGQVSNQPQHF.

The rearrangement joins TRBV12-3 or TRBV12-4 to TRBJ1-4; no clear D gene. This CDR3 is built from 14 residues. Between the trimmed V and J ends, which lost 3 bases and 4 bases, there was a span of 9 bases. CDR3 amino acids: CASSFTAFNEKLFF. The CDR3 DNA sequence: TGTGCCAGCAGTTTTACGGCATTTAATGAAAAACTGTTTTTT.

The gene calls are TRBV12-3 or TRBV12-4 and TRBJ2-2; 8 positions match TRBD1. The ends lost 2 bases at V and 5 bases at J; junction bases unmatched: 10. CDR3 length: 17 residues. DNA of the CDR3: TGTGCCAGCAGTTTACGGACAGGGCTCCCCGAGACCGGGGAGCTGTTTTTT. It specifies CASSLRTGLPETGELFF.

V is TRBV12-3 or TRBV12-4 and J is TRBJ2-5; the D is unclear. Trimming took off 6 bases at V and 5 bases at J, with 10 bases between the two ends. The CDR3 is 12 residues long. This chain's CDR3 is CASSDSRETQYF. CDR3 coding DNA: TGTGCCAGCAGCGACTCCCGGGAGACCCAGTACTTC.

The chain carries TRBV6-2 or TRBV6-3 and TRBJ1-6; no clear D. Germline CDR1 is MNHEY and CDR2 is SVGEGT. This CDR3 region has 16 residues. Deletions cut 7 bases from V and 0 bases from J, with 13 bases between. The CDR3 nucleotides read TGTGCCAGCAAGGAGAGGGCCAACTCCTATAATTCACCCCTCCACTTT. This translates into CASKERANSYNSPLHF.

This clonotype occurred a few times. CDR3 in amino acids: CSASGGPTEAFF. Here the CDR3 DNA reads TGCAGTGCTAGTGGGGGGCCCACTGAAGCTTTCTTT. This sequence joins TRBV20-1 and TRBJ1-1; D perhaps matches TRBD1 (6 bases). V lost 3 bases and J lost 4, with 9 bases in between. Germline V gene sequence: CDR1 DFQATT, CDR2 SNEGSKA (reference sequence). The CDR3 totals 12 residues.

The chain recombines TRBV6-1 with TRBJ2-5; 7 bases are a match to TRBD2. After removal of 8 bases from V and 2 bases from J, the junction contained 11 bases not matched to a gene. The CDR3 is 15 residues long. The germline V gene encodes CDR1 MNHNS and CDR2 SASEGT. The CDR3 loop reads CASHESWGGQETQYF. CDR3 in DNA: TGTGCCAGCCATGAATCCTGGGGGGGGCAAGAGACCCAGTACTTC.

This clonotype is medium-sized within its sample. This chain links TRBV19 with TRBJ2-1; 15 bases map to TRBD2. From germline, CDR1 is LNHDA and CDR2 SQIVND (reference sequence). V was pared by 6 bases and J by 4 bases, with 10 bases of the junction left unmatched. The length of the CDR3 is 18 residues. This CDR3 reads CASSKGLAGGSTYNEQFF. The CDR3, as DNA: TGTGCCAGTAGCAAGGGACTAGCGGGGGGCTCAACTTACAATGAGCAGTTCTTC.

The rearrangement links TRBV19 to TRBJ1-4; unclear D gene. The length of the CDR3 is 13 residues. CDR1 is LNHDA, CDR2 SQIVND, per germline (reference sequence). Trimming took 3 bases from V and 8 from J, leaving 10 bases between them. CDR3 sequence: CASSMSTLEKLFF. As DNA, the CDR3 is TGTGCCAGTAGTATGTCGACACTGGAAAAACTGTTTTTT.

The chain has TRBV19 and TRBJ1-2; possibly TRBD1 for D (6 bases). Germline V gene sequence: CDR1 LNHDA, CDR2 SQIVND (reference sequence). The CDR3 has 15 residues. V was clipped by 5 bases and J by 3 bases, with 16 bases between them. The CDR3 region has the DNA TGTGCCAGTAGTTTAAACAGCGCAGGGGACTATGGCTACACCTTC. This translates into CASSLNSAGDYGYTF.

The rearrangement joins TRBV4-1 to TRBJ2-3; 8 positions match TRBD2. CDR1 and CDR2 (germline): MGHRA, YSYEKL. The junction had 3 bases not matched to a gene; V was cut back by 0 bases and J by 4 bases. The CDR3 extends over 15 amino acids. The CDR3 region is CASSQDSGVSDTQYF. CDR3 in DNA: TGCGCCAGCAGCCAAGATAGCGGGGTTTCAGATACGCAGTATTTT.

This sequence joins TRBV11-1 and TRBJ1-2; possibly TRBD1 for D (6 bases). Germline V CDR1 and CDR2: SGHAT, FQDESV (reference sequence). The V end was cut by 5 bases, the J end by 6 bases, with 22 bases between. The CDR3 consists of 16 residues. In nucleotides, the CDR3 is TGTGCCAGCAGCCCTAGGTTTGGGAACAGGGCGGATGGCTACACCTTC. This gives the protein CASSPRFGNRADGYTF.

Ten or more counts support this clonotype. The J gene is TRBJ2-3, the V gene TRBV19; 8 positions match TRBD2. V dropped 5 bases and J dropped 4; count of bases not matched to a gene: 11. There are 16 residues in the CDR3. Germline V gene lookup returns CDR1 LNHDA and CDR2 SQIVND (reference sequence). In DNA, the CDR3 is TGTGCCAGTAGTTCCCGTCCTCGGGGGGGCCCAGATACGCAGTATTTT. Its translation is CASSSRPRGGPDTQYF.